This T cell receptor (beta chain) comes out of a study of control samples from healthy donors and cancer patients. Germline V CDR1 and CDR2: SGHRS, YFSETQ. V was shortened by 0 bases and J by 10 bases, with 13 bases between the two germline ends. The CDR3 contains 13 residues. Clones were read by immunoSEQ multiplex PCR, and TCRdb kept only the in-frame ones, dropping some. The data hold 90,000 or so clones, with about 85% observed a single time. The genes are TRBV5-1 and TRBJ1-1, with D maybe TRBD1 (6 bases). The clonotype comes from a man between 25 and 39 years old in good health. The source material was blood. CDR3 in DNA: TGCGCCAGCAGCTTGGGTCAGGGGTTACTAGCTTTCTTT. Translation gives CASSLGQGLLAFF.